Listed below are T cell receptor beta chains from one sample, sequenced in a study of CD8 T cells in ankylosing spondylitis. TCRdb ran MiXCR on the 5' RACE reads and lists one entry per CDR3 protein. Seen here are around 150,000 distinct CDR3 sequences, around 7.9% observed once, and the top ten hold around 12%. The specimen sequenced was blood, either unsorted or a sorted T cell fraction (not recorded which). These receptors were obtained from a female donor with ankylosing spondylitis or in good health (not recorded which). The CDR3 runs from the conserved cysteine through the conserved F or W. Clone size is stated in some rows and not others, as once, few, many or a class when expanded.

j_call: TRBJ2-3; clone_size: .; v_call: TRBV5-1; cdr3_aa: CASSQGTSTDTQYF
j_call: TRBJ2-2; clone_size: few; v_call: TRBV7-6; cdr3_aa: CASSLAPEGASTGELFF
j_call: TRBJ1-6; clone_size: many; v_call: TRBV7-2; cdr3_aa: CASSFQSSSPLHF
j_call: TRBJ1-2; clone_size: .; v_call: TRBV7-9; cdr3_aa: CASSLADRVFGDGYTF
j_call: TRBJ1-1; clone_size: many; v_call: TRBV5-1; cdr3_aa: CASSLGLDSGAFF
j_call: TRBJ1-5; clone_size: many; v_call: TRBV20-1; cdr3_aa: CSAGTGVSNQPQHF
j_call: TRBJ1-1; clone_size: many; v_call: TRBV12-3/TRBV12-4; cdr3_aa: CASSFSGNTEAFF
j_call: TRBJ1-2; clone_size: few; v_call: TRBV18; cdr3_aa: CASSSGGDYGYTF
j_call: TRBJ1-2; clone_size: many; v_call: TRBV18; cdr3_aa: CASSPFSRGRGYTF
j_call: TRBJ1-1; clone_size: many; v_call: TRBV12-3/TRBV12-4; cdr3_aa: CASSPAGAYTEAFF
j_call: TRBJ2-7; clone_size: many; v_call: TRBV5-1; cdr3_aa: CASSPQLAGHEQYF
j_call: TRBJ1-2; clone_size: many; v_call: TRBV29-1; cdr3_aa: CSVERQGTYGYTF
j_call: TRBJ2-3; clone_size: .; v_call: TRBV6-5; cdr3_aa: CASSYSTPPGTDTQYF
j_call: TRBJ2-2; clone_size: .; v_call: TRBV14; cdr3_aa: CASSQQGSGTGELFF
j_call: TRBJ2-3; clone_size: few; v_call: TRBV4-2; cdr3_aa: CASSQDQQGVDTQYF
j_call: TRBJ2-5; clone_size: few; v_call: TRBV7-8; cdr3_aa: CASSPPGLAGRPQETQYF
j_call: TRBJ2-3; clone_size: many; v_call: TRBV28; cdr3_aa: CASSLETAYTDTQYF
j_call: TRBJ2-7; clone_size: few; v_call: TRBV27; cdr3_aa: CASSLSPNPLTYEQYF
j_call: TRBJ1-4; clone_size: few; v_call: TRBV29-1; cdr3_aa: CSVQDRGTGEKLFF
j_call: TRBJ1-5; clone_size: many; v_call: TRBV7-2; cdr3_aa: CASSLVRREGQPQHF
j_call: TRBJ1-2; clone_size: many; v_call: TRBV28; cdr3_aa: CASSPRAPSKNYGYTF
j_call: TRBJ2-2; clone_size: many; v_call: TRBV5-1; cdr3_aa: CASSLGRTGELFF